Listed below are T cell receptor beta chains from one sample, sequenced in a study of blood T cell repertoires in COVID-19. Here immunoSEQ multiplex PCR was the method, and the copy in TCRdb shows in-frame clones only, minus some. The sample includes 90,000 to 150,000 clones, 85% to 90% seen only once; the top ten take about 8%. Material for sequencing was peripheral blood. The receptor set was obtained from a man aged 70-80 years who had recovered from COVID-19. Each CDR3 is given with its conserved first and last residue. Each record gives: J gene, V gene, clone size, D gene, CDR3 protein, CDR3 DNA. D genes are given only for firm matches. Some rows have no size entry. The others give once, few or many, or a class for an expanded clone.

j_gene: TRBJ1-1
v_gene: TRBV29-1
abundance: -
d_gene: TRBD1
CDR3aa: CSVGWGTGDTEAFF
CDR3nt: TGCAGCGTCGGTTGGGGGACAGGGGACACTGAAGCTTTCTTT

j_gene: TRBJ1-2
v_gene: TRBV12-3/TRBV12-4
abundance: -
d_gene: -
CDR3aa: CASSPQVGGYTF
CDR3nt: TGTGCCAGCAGTCCACAGGTGGGTGGCTACACCTTC

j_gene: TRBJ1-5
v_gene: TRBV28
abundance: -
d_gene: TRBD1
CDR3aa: CASSLGGGQGTVQPQHF
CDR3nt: TGTGCCAGCAGTTTGGGCGGGGGACAGGGGACGGTACAGCCCCAGCATTTT

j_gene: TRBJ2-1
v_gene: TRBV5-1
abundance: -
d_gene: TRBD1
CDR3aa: CASSFLTGSNNEQFF
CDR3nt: TGCGCCAGCAGCTTCCTGACAGGGTCCAACAATGAGCAGTTCTTC

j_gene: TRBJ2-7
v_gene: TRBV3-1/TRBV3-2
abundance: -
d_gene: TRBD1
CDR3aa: CASSQAGTDSYEQYF
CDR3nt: TGTGCCAGCAGCCAGGCAGGGACAGACTCCTACGAGCAGTACTTC

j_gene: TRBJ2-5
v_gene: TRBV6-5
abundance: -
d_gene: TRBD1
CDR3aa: CASSYSGQGRETQYF
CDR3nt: TGTGCCAGCAGTTACTCGGGACAGGGGAGGGAGACCCAGTACTTC

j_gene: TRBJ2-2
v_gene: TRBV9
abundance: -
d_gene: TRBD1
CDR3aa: CASSRSGTESTFF
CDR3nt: TGTGCCAGCAGCAGATCCGGGACAGAATCTACGTTTTTT

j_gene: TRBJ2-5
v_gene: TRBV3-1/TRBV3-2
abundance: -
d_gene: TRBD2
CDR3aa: CASSHLLAGGGETQYF
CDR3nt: TGTGCCAGCAGCCATTTACTAGCGGGAGGGGGGGAGACCCAGTACTTC

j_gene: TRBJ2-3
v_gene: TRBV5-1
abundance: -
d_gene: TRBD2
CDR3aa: CASSVLAGAVDTQYF
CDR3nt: TGCGCCAGCAGCGTACTAGCGGGAGCGGTAGATACGCAGTATTTT

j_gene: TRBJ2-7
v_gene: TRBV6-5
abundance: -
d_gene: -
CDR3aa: CATRGIGYEQYF
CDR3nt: TGTGCCACCCGGGGAATTGGCTACGAGCAGTACTTC

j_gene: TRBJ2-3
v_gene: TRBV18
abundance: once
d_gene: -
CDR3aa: CASSPQNRLRGTDTQYF
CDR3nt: TGTGCCAGCTCACCGCAAAACAGGCTCCGTGGGACAGATACGCAGTATTTT

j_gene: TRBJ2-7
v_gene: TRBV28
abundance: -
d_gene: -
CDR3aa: CASSLGTGISYEQYF
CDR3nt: TGTGCCAGCAGTTTGGGCACAGGGATATCCTACGAGCAGTACTTC

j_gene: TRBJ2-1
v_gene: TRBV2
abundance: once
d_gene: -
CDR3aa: CASRFDSRPEQFF
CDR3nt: TGTGCCAGCAGGTTCGACAGCAGACCAGAGCAGTTCTTC

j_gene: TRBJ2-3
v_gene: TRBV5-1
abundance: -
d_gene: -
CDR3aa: CASSLDSRRAGDTQYF
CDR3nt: TGCGCCAGCAGCTTGGATTCGCGGCGGGCTGGAGATACGCAGTATTTT

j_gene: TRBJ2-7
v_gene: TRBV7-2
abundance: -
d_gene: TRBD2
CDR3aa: CASSLPRTSGSYEQYF
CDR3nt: TGTGCCAGCAGCTTACCCCGGACTAGCGGGAGTTACGAGCAGTACTTC

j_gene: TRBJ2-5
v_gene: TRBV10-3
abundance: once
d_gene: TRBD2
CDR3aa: CAISDRLAGPDQETQYF
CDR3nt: TGTGCCATCAGTGATCGACTAGCGGGTCCAGACCAAGAGACCCAGTACTTC

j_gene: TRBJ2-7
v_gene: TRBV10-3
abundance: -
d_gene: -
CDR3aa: CAINLGGNSYEQYF
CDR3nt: TGTGCCATCAATCTAGGCGGGAACTCCTACGAGCAGTACTTC

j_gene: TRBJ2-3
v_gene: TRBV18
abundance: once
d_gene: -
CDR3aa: CASSPVAISTDTQYF
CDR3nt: TGTGCCAGCTCTCCTGTGGCAATTAGCACAGATACGCAGTATTTT

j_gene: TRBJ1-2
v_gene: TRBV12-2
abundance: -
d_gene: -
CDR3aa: CASRSRGRTGNGYTF
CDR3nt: TGTGCAAGTCGCTCCAGGGGTCGGACAGGGAATGGCTACACCTTC

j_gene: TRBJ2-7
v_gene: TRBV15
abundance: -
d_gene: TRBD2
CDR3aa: CATSRRAGATYEQYF
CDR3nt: TGTGCCACCAGCAGAAGAGCGGGGGCAACCTACGAGCAGTACTTC